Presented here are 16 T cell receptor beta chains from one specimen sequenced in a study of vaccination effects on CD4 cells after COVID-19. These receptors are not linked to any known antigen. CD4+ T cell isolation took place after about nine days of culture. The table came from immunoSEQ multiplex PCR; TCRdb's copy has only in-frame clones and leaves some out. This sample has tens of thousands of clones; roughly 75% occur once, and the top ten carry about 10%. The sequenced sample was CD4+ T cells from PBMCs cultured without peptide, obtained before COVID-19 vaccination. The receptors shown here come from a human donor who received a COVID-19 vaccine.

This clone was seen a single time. CDR3 sequence: CASSYTGEVLKLFF. Here the CDR3 DNA reads TGTGCCAGCAGTTATACAGGGGAAGTTTTAAAACTGTTTTTT. This chain joins TRBV6-5 and TRBJ1-4, with 7 bases fitting TRBD1. Trimming cost V 3 bases and J 10 bases; bases outside gene matches: 8. The germline V gene has CDR1 MNHEY and CDR2 SVGAGI. The CDR3 is made up of 14 amino acids.

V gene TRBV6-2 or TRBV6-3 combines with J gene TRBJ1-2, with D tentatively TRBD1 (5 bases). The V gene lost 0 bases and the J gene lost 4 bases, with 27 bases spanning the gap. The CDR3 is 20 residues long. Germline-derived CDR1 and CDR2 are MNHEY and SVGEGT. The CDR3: CASSYSAGARGRAGGYGYTF. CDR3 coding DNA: TGTGCCAGCAGTTACTCGGCCGGAGCGAGGGGCAGGGCAGGAGGCTATGGCTACACCTTC.

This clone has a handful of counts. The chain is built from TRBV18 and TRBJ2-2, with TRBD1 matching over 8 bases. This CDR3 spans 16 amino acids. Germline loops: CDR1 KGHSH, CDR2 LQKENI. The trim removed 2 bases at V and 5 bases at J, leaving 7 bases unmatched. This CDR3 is CASSPVAGGETGELFF. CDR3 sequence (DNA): TGTGCCAGCTCACCAGTCGCAGGGGGCGAAACCGGGGAGCTGTTTTTT.

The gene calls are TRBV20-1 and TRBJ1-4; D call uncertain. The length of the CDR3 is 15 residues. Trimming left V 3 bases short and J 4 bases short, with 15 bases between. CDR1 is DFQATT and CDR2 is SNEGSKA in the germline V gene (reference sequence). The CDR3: CSASGPEFHNEKLFF. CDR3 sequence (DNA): TGCAGTGCTAGTGGCCCCGAGTTTCATAATGAAAAACTGTTTTTT.

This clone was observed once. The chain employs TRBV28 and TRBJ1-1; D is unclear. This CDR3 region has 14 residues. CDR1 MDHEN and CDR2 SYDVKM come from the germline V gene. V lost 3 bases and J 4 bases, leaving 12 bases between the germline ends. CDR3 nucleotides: TGTGCCAGCAGTTTTCGAACAACTTTCACTGAAGCTTTCTTT. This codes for CASSFRTTFTEAFF.

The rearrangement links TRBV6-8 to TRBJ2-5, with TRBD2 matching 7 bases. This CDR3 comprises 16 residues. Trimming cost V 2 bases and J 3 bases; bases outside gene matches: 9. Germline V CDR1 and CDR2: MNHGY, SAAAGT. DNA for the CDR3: TGTGCCAGCAGTTACAGTCGGACTAGGGGTAAAGAGACCCAGTACTTC. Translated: CASSYSRTRGKETQYF.

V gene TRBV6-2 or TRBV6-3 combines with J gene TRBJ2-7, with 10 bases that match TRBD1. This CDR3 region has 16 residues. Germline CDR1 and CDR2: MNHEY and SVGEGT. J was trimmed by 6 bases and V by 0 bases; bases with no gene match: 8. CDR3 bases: TGTGCCAGCAGTTACTCGAGGACAGGGGGAGGAGGCGAGCAGTACTTC. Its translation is CASSYSRTGGGGEQYF.

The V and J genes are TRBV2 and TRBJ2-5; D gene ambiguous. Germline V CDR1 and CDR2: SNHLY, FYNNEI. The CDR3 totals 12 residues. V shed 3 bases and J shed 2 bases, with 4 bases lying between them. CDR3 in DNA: TGTGCCAGCAGTGAGGTTCAAGAGACCCAGTACTTC. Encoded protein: CASSEVQETQYF. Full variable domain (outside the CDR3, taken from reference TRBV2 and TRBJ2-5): EPEVTQTPSHQVTQMGQEVILRCVPISNHLYFYWYRQILGQKVEFLVSFYNNEISEKSEIFDDQFSVERPDGSNFTLKIRSTKLEDSAMYFCASSEVQETQYFGPGTRLLVL.

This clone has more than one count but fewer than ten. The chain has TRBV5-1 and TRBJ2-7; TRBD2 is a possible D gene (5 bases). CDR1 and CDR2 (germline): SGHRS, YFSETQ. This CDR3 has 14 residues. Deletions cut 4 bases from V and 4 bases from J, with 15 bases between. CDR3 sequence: CASSPTTVVYEQYF. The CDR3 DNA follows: TGCGCCAGCAGCCCGACTACCGTAGTTTACGAGCAGTACTTC.

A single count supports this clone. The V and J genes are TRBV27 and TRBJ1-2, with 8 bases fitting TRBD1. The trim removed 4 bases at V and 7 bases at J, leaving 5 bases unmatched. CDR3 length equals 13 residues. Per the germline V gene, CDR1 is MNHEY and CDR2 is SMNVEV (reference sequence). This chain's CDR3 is CASSSGGGFGYTF. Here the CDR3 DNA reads TGTGCCAGCAGTTCAGGGGGCGGATTTGGCTACACCTTC.

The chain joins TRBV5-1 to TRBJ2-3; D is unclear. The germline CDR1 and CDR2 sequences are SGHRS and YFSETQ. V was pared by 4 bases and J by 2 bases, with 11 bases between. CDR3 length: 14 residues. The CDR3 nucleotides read TGCGCCAGCAGCCCAGATGCGCCCACAGATACGCAGTATTTT. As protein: CASSPDAPTDTQYF.

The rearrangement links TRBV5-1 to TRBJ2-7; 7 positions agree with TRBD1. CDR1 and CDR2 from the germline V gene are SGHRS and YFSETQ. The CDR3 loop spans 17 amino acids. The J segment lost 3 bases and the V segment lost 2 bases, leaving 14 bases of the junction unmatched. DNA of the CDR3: TGCGCCAGCAGCTTTTCGACAGGGTATCCCTCCTACTACGAGCAGTACTTC. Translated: CASSFSTGYPSYYEQYF. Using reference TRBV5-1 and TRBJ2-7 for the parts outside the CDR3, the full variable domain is KAGVTQTPRYLIKTRGQQVTLSCSPISGHRSVSWYQQTPGQGLQFLFEYFSETQRNKGNFPGRFSGRQFSNSRSEMNVSTLELGDSALYLCASSFSTGYPSYYEQYFGPGTRLTVT.

The chain's CDR3 is CASSLGGGAPGGELFF. The CDR3 coding sequence is TGTGCCAGCAGCTTAGGAGGGGGCGCCCCGGGCGGGGAGCTGTTTTTT. This sequence joins TRBV7-3 and TRBJ2-2, with D possibly being TRBD1 (7 bases). Germline V gene sequence: CDR1 SGHTA, CDR2 FQGTGA. The V end lost 2 bases, the J end lost 7 bases, and 17 bases lay between the germline ends. The CDR3 runs to 16 residues. The full variable domain, with the rest looked up from reference TRBV7-3 and TRBJ2-2, is GAGVSQTPSNKVTEKGKYVELRCDPISGHTALYWYRQSLGQGPEFLIYFQGTGAADDSGLPNDRFFAVRPEGSVSTLKIQRTERGDSAVYLCASSLGGGAPGGELFFGEGSRLTVL.

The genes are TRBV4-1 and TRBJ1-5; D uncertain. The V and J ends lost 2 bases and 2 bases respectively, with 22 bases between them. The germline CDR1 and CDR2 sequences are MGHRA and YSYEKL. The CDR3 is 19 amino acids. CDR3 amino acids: CASSQRVSDILSGNQPQHF. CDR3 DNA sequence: TGCGCCAGCAGCCAAAGGGTTTCCGACATCCTTTCGGGCAATCAGCCCCAGCATTTT.

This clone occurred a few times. The DNA for the CDR3 is TGTGCCAGCGGGACTTTGTCTCCCTTGTACGAGCAGTACTTC. As protein: CASGTLSPLYEQYF. The V call is TRBV28, the J call TRBJ2-7; a possible D gene is TRBD2 (6 bases). CDR3 length: 14 residues. Per the germline V gene, CDR1 is MDHEN and CDR2 is SYDVKM. Trimming left V 8 bases short and J 4 bases short, with 18 bases between.

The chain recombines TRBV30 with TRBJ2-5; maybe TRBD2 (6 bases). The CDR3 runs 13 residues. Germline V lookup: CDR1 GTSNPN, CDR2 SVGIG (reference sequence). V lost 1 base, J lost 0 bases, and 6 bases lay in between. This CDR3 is CAWSGLDQETQYF. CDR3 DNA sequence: TGTGCCTGGAGTGGACTAGACCAAGAGACCCAGTACTTC.